The TCR gamma chain under discussion was sequenced for a study of Vδ1+ human thymocytes. RNA was extracted from the cells and then reverse transcribed. CDR3 amplicons came from multiplex PCR with pooled V-gene forward and constant-region reverse primers. TCRdb re-called the multiplex PCR reads via CATT. The sample has over 25,000 gamma-chain clones, over 15% seen once. This CDR3 is 13 amino acids long. Germline trimming cut 0 bases from V and 5 bases from J; bases unmatched to any gene: 4. Germline CDR1 is GITISATS and CDR2 is ISYDGTV (reference sequence). Study-wide findings and caveats: In the thymus, TRG and TRD repertoires looked highly polyclonal with Gaussian CDR3 lengths.

This clone is categorized as medium-sized (0.01 to 0.1%). No antigen is known for it. The sequence derives from a boy under two years old who had congenital heart surgery. Sequencing was done on a sample of Vdelta1+ gamma-delta thymocytes from the thymus. Subset defined: FACS-sorted CD3+ TCRalphabeta- TCRVdelta1+ TCRVdelta2- thymocytes. The V and J genes are TRGV9 and TRGJ1 or TRGJ2. CDR3 amino acids: CALWEVQDYKKLF. CDR3 sequence (DNA): TGTGCCTTGTGGGAGGTGCAAGATTATAAGAAACTCTTT.